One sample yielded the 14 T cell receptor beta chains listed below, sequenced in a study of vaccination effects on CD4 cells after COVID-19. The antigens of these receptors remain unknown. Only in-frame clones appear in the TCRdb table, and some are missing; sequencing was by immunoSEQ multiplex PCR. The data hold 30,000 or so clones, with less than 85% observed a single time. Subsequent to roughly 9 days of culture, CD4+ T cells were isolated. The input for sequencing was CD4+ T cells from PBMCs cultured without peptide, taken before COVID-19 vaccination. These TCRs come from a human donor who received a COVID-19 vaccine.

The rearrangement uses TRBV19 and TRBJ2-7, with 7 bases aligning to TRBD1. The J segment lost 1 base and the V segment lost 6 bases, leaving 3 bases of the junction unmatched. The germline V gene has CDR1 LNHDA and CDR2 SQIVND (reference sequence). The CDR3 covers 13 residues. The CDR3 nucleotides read TGTGCCAGTAGAGGGGGCGCGTCCTACGAGCAGTACTTC. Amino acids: CASRGGASYEQYF.

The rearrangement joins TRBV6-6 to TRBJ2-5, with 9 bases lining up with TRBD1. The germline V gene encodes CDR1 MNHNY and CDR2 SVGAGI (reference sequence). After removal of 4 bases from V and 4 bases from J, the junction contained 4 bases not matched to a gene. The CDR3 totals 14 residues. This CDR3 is CASSSRGQGETQYF. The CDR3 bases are TGTGCCAGCAGTTCCCGGGGACAGGGAGAGACCCAGTACTTC.

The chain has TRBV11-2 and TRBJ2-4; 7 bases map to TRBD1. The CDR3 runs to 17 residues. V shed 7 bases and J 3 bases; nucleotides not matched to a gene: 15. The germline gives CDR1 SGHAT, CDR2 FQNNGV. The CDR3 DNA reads TGTGCCAGCACTCGGGACGCTTCGCAGGGGGTCAAAAACATTCAGTACTTC. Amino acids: CASTRDASQGVKNIQYF.

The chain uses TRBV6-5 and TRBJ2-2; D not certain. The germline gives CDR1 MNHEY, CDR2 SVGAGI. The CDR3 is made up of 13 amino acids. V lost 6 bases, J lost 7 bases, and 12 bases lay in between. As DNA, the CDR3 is TGTGCCAGCAGCTGGGTTTTAGGCGGGGAGCTGTTTTTT. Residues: CASSWVLGGELFF.

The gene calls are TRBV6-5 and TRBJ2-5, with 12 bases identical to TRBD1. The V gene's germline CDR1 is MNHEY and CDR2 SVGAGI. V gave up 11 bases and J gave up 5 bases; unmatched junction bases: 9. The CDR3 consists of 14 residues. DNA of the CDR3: TGTGCCGGAAGGGACAGGGGGCGCGTTGAGACCCAGTACTTC. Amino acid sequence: CAGRDRGRVETQYF.

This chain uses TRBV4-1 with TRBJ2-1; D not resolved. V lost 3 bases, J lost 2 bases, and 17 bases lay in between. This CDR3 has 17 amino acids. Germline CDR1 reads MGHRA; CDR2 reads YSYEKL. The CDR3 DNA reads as TGCGCCAGCAGCCAGCCAAGATTGGTACGGCCCTACAATGAGCAGTTCTTC. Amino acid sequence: CASSQPRLVRPYNEQFF.

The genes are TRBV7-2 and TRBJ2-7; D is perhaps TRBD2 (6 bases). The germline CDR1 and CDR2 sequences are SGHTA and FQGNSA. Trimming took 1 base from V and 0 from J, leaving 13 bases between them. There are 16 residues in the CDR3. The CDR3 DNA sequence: TGTGCCAGCAGCTTAGGAGGGACTCGACACTCCTACGAGCAGTACTTC. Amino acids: CASSLGGTRHSYEQYF.

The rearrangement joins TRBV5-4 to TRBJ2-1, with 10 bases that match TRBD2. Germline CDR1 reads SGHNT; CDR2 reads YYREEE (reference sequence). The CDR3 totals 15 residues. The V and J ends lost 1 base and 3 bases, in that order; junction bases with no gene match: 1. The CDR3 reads CASSLKRGGYNEQFF. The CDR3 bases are TGTGCCAGCAGCTTGAAGCGGGGGGGCTACAATGAGCAGTTCTTC.

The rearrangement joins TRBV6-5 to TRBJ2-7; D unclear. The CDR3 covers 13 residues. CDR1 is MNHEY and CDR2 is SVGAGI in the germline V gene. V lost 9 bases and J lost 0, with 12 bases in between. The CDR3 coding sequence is TGTGCCAGTAGACACAGCGACTCCTACGAGCAGTACTTC. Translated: CASRHSDSYEQYF.

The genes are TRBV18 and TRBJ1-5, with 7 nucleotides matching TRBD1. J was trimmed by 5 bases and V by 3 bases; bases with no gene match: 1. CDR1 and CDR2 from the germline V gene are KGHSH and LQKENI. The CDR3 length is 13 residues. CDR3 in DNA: TGTGCCAGCTCACCGGGACAGCATCAGCCCCAGCATTTT. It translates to CASSPGQHQPQHF. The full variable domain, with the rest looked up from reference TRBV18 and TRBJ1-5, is NAGVMQNPRHLVRRRGQEARLRCSPMKGHSHVYWYRQLPEEGLKFMVYLQKENIIDESGMPKERFSAEFPKEGPSILRIQQVVRGDSAAYFCASSPGQHQPQHFGDGTRLSIL.

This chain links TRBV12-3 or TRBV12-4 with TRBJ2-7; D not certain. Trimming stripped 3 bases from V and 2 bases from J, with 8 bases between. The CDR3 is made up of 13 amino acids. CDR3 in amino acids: CASSFSVAYEQYF. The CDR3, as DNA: TGTGCCAGCAGTTTTTCTGTTGCCTACGAGCAGTACTTC.

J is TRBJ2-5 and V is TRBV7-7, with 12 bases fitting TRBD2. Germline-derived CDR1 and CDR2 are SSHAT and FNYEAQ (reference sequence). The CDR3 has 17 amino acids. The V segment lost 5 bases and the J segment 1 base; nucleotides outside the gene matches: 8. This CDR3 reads CASSPRLAGALQETQYF. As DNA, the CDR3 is TGTGCCAGCAGCCCTCGACTAGCGGGGGCCCTCCAAGAGACCCAGTACTTC.

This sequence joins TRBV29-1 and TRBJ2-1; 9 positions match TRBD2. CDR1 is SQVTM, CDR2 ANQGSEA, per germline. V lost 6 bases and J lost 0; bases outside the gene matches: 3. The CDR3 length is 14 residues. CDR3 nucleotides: TGCAGCGTCGGTAGCGGGAGCTCCTACAATGAGCAGTTCTTC. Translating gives CSVGSGSSYNEQFF.

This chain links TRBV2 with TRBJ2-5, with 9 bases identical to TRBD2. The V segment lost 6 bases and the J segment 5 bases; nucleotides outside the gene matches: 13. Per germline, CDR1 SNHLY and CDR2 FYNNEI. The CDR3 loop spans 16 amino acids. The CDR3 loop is CASRAPAGGRGETQYF. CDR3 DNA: TGTGCCAGCAGAGCGCCCGCGGGGGGGCGGGGGGAGACCCAGTACTTC.